This note documents a single T cell receptor beta chain sequence. The antigen is undetermined. The CDR3 totals 14 residues. Germline V gene sequence: CDR1 SGHRS, CDR2 YFSETQ. During cDNA synthesis, UMIs that each contained a 6-nucleotide sample barcode were added by means of template switching. Using TCRalpha and TCRbeta cDNA, the researchers carried out two nested PCRs that lasted around 15 and 9 cycles. TCRdb reanalyzed the 5' RACE reads and collapses them to one entry per CDR3 protein, without DNA. The table for this sample gives more than 110,000 distinct CDR3 sequences. The data originate from a study of monozygotic twins with inflammatory bowel disease. Study-wide points: Background noise in patient repertoires may stem from differing immunosuppressive treatments.

This chain links TRBV5-1 with TRBJ2-7; absent DNA, TCRdb's TRBD2 call cannot be checked. The sequence was obtained from a human donor with ulcerative colitis or Crohn's disease, or a healthy co-twin of an affected twin (not recorded which). The material sequenced was blood. The CDR3 loop reads CASSLAGRPYEQYF.